This T cell receptor beta chain was found in a study of regulatory T cells in long-lasting Graves disease. CDR3 regions were amplified by Arm-PCR using iRepertoire HTBI primers to build TCR beta libraries. TCRdb passed the multiplex PCR reads through MiXCR, listing each CDR3 protein once. Seen here are 510,000 or so distinct CDR3 sequences, 12% observed once, and the top ten hold 8% to 10%. The time point denotes: newly diagnosed GD, antithyroid drugs for less than 3 months. PBMC-extracted RNA yielded the TCR library. Germline V gives CDR1 LNHDA, CDR2 SQIVND (reference sequence). The V gene lost 5 bases and the J gene lost 11 bases, with 21 bases spanning the gap. This CDR3 contains 14 residues. This clonotype appeared a few times. This sample was shared with a second study, whose subject was T cells in Graves' hyperthyroidism and ophthalmopathy. As that report states: Also found in blood were most expanded thyroid clonotypes above 0.001.

The chain couples TRBV19 to TRBJ1-1, with D maybe TRBD1 (6 bases). The clonotype comes from a woman aged 25 to 39 with Graves disease. Sequencing was performed on peripheral blood mononuclear cells (PBMCs), taken at new diagnosis, from a patient treated with antithyroid drugs. The CDR3 here is CASSRVPGQADAFF. CDR3 coding DNA: TGTGCCAGTAGTCGGGTTCCGGGACAAGCAGACGCTTTCTTT.